This TCR beta chain was sequenced during a study of human T cells and chemical hapten exposure. TCRdb independently ran MiXCR on the 5' RACE reads; one entry per CDR3 protein. Altogether about 120,000 distinct CDR3 sequences are present, approximately 20% being singletons, with the ten largest covering 2.8%. Sequencing started from total RNA isolated from unfractionated whole blood. This clonotype was picked up one time. Trimming pared 4 bases from V and 8 bases from J, leaving 20 bases between. The CDR3 runs 16 residues. Germline V gives CDR1 SGHTA, CDR2 FQGNSA. J is TRBJ2-2 and V is TRBV7-2, with a weak D call TRBD1 (8 bases). The TCR originated in a human donor in good health. The CDR3 reads CASSSHRGGNQGELFF. The CDR3 DNA reads as TGTGCCAGCAGCTCCCACAGGGGGGGAAATCAGGGGGAGCTGTTTTTT.